These T cell receptor beta chains were read from a single sample in a study of cytomegalovirus exposure and HLA in healthy donors. Sequencing was performed with immunoSEQ multiplex PCR; in TCRdb, only in-frame clones are kept and a portion is missing. This sample has 150,000 to 200,000 clones; about 75% occur once, and the top ten carry about 2.1%. Sequencing was done on a sample of PBMCs. The receptor set was obtained from a female donor in good health and CMV-seronegative. CDR3s include the opening cysteine and the closing phenylalanine or tryptophan. A D gene is named only where the DNA matches it firmly. The size of a clone is reported for some rows only, either as once, few or many, or as a class for expanded clones.

abundance: -; d_gene: -; v_gene: TRBV5-6; j_gene: TRBJ2-7; CDR3aa: CASSFGGVAYEQYF; CDR3nt: TGTGCCAGCAGCTTTGGAGGGGTCGCCTACGAGCAGTACTTC
abundance: -; d_gene: TRBD1; v_gene: TRBV5-1; j_gene: TRBJ2-5; CDR3aa: CASRQMPTGGVETQYF; CDR3nt: TGCGCCAGCAGGCAGATGCCGACAGGGGGGGTGGAGACCCAGTACTTC
abundance: -; d_gene: -; v_gene: TRBV7-9; j_gene: TRBJ2-3; CDR3aa: CASSLAPTSDTSTDTQYF; CDR3nt: TGTGCCAGCAGCTTAGCCCCGACTAGTGATACTAGCACAGATACGCAGTATTTT
abundance: once; d_gene: -; v_gene: TRBV29-1; j_gene: TRBJ2-4; CDR3aa: CSAISSKNIQYF; CDR3nt: TGCAGCGCCATCAGTTCCAAAAACATTCAGTACTTC
abundance: -; d_gene: -; v_gene: TRBV5-1; j_gene: TRBJ2-1; CDR3aa: CASSLTQIVNEQFF; CDR3nt: TGCGCCAGCAGCTTGACCCAGATCGTAAATGAGCAGTTCTTC
abundance: -; d_gene: -; v_gene: TRBV6-9; j_gene: TRBJ2-7; CDR3aa: CASSLGHELDEQYF; CDR3nt: TGTGCCAGCAGTTTGGGACACGAACTTGACGAGCAGTACTTC
abundance: -; d_gene: -; v_gene: TRBV14; j_gene: TRBJ1-4; CDR3aa: CASSQERSLREKLFF; CDR3nt: TGTGCCAGCAGCCAAGAACGTAGTTTAAGAGAAAAACTGTTTTTT
abundance: few; d_gene: -; v_gene: TRBV6-1; j_gene: TRBJ1-5; CDR3aa: CASSPRSNQPQHF; CDR3nt: TGTGCCAGCAGCCCCAGGAGCAATCAGCCCCAGCATTTT
abundance: -; d_gene: -; v_gene: TRBV27; j_gene: TRBJ2-7; CDR3aa: CASRPGEGGSYEQYF; CDR3nt: TGTGCCAGCAGGCCGGGCGAGGGAGGCTCCTACGAGCAGTACTTC
abundance: -; d_gene: -; v_gene: TRBV10-3; j_gene: TRBJ1-4; CDR3aa: CAISESRNTNEKLFF; CDR3nt: TGTGCCATCAGTGAGTCGCGGAATACTAATGAAAAACTGTTTTTT
abundance: few; d_gene: -; v_gene: TRBV29-1; j_gene: TRBJ2-5; CDR3aa: CSVEVALDETQYF; CDR3nt: TGCAGCGTTGAAGTGGCACTAGATGAGACCCAGTACTTC
abundance: -; d_gene: -; v_gene: TRBV5-6; j_gene: TRBJ2-7; CDR3aa: CASSSLVLRGPNEQYF; CDR3nt: TGTGCCAGCAGCTCCCTCGTTTTGCGGGGGCCTAACGAGCAGTACTTC
abundance: few; d_gene: TRBD2; v_gene: TRBV9; j_gene: TRBJ2-3; CDR3aa: CASSALTSGGLTDTQYF; CDR3nt: TGTGCCAGCAGCGCGTTAACTAGCGGGGGGTTGACAGATACGCAGTATTTT
abundance: -; d_gene: -; v_gene: TRBV18; j_gene: TRBJ1-5; CDR3aa: CASSPQGNSNQPQHF; CDR3nt: TGTGCCAGCTCACCACAGGGGAATAGCAATCAGCCCCAGCATTTT
abundance: few; d_gene: -; v_gene: TRBV5-1; j_gene: TRBJ1-5; CDR3aa: CASSLGVARGEPQHF; CDR3nt: TGCGCCAGCAGCTTGGGGGTGGCCAGGGGAGAGCCCCAGCATTTT
abundance: once; d_gene: -; v_gene: TRBV15; j_gene: TRBJ1-1; CDR3aa: CATSSRGGRPNEAFF; CDR3nt: TGTGCCACCAGCTCGCGTGGAGGGAGACCCAATGAAGCTTTCTTT
abundance: -; d_gene: -; v_gene: TRBV27; j_gene: TRBJ2-2; CDR3aa: CASRYMANTGELFF; CDR3nt: TGTGCCAGCAGGTACATGGCTAACACCGGGGAGCTGTTTTTT
abundance: -; d_gene: -; v_gene: TRBV27; j_gene: TRBJ1-5; CDR3aa: CASPDSDSNRPQHF; CDR3nt: TGTGCCAGCCCGGACAGCGACAGCAATCGGCCCCAGCATTTT
abundance: once; d_gene: TRBD1; v_gene: TRBV10-3; j_gene: TRBJ1-6; CDR3aa: CAIGQGPSSYNSPLHF; CDR3nt: TGTGCCATCGGACAGGGCCCCAGCTCCTATAATTCACCCCTCCACTTT
abundance: -; d_gene: TRBD2; v_gene: TRBV11-1; j_gene: TRBJ2-7; CDR3aa: CASSLGLIYEQYF; CDR3nt: TGTGCCAGCTCCCTGGGACTAATATACGAGCAGTACTTC
abundance: -; d_gene: -; v_gene: TRBV11-1; j_gene: TRBJ1-1; CDR3aa: CASSFENRGISEAFF; CDR3nt: TGTGCCAGCAGCTTTGAAAATCGGGGAATCTCTGAAGCTTTCTTT
abundance: -; d_gene: TRBD2; v_gene: TRBV5-1; j_gene: TRBJ2-5; CDR3aa: CASSLGPSGGPNLYQETQYF; CDR3nt: TGCGCCAGCAGCTTGGGTCCTAGCGGGGGCCCCAACCTATACCAAGAGACCCAGTACTTC
abundance: -; d_gene: -; v_gene: TRBV9; j_gene: TRBJ2-7; CDR3aa: CASSVSGHLSYEQYF; CDR3nt: TGCGCCAGCAGCGTGTCGGGACACCTCTCCTACGAGCAGTACTTC